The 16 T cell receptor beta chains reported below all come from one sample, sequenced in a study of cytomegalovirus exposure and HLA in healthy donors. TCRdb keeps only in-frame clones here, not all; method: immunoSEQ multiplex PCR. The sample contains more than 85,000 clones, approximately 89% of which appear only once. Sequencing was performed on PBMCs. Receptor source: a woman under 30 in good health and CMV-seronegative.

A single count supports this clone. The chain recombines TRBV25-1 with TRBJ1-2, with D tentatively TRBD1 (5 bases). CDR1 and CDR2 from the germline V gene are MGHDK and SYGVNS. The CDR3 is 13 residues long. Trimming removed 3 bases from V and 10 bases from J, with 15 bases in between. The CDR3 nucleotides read TGTGCCAGCAGTGACCCTACCTCGACAGCCTACACCTTC. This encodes CASSDPTSTAYTF.

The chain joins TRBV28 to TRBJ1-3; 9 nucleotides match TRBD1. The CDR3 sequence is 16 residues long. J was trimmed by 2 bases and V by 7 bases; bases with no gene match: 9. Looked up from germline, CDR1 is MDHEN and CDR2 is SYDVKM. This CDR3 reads CASIPLDRGTGNTIYF. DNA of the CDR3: TGTGCCAGCATCCCCCTGGACAGGGGAACTGGAAACACCATATATTTT.

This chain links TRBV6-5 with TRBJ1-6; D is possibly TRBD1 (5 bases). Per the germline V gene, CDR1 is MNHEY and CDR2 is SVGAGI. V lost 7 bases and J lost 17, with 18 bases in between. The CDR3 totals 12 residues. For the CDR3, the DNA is TGTGCCAGCACCTCATCGGACCTCAGGGTCCACTTT. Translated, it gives CASTSSDLRVHF.

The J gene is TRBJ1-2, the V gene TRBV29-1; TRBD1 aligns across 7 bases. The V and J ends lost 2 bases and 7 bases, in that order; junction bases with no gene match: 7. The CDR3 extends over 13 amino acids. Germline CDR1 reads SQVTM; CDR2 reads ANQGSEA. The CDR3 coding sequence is TGCAGCGTTGAACAAACAGGGGCGGTTGGCTACACCTTC. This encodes CSVEQTGAVGYTF.

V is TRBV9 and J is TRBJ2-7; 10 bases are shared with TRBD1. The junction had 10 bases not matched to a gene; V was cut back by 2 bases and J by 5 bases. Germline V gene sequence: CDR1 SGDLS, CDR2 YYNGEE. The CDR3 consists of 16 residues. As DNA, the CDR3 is TGTGCCAGCAGCGTGTCCGGGACAGGGGACGCCAACGAGCAGTACTTC. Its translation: CASSVSGTGDANEQYF.

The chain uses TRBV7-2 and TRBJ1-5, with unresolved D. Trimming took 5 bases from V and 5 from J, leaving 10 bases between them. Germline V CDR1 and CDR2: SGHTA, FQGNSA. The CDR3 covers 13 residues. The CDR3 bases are TGTGCCAGCAGCGCCGGCGAGGATCAGCCCCAGCATTTT. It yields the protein CASSAGEDQPQHF.

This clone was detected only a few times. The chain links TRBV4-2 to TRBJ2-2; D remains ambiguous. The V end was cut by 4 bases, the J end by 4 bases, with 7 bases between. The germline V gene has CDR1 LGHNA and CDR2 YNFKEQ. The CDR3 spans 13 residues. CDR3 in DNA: TGTGCCAGCAGCCTTACGAGCACCGGGGAGCTGTTTTTT. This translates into CASSLTSTGELFF.

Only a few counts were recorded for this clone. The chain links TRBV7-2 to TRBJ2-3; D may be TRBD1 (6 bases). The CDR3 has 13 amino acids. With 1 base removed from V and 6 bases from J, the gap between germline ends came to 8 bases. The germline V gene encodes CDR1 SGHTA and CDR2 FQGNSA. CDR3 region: CASSLGGRDTQYF. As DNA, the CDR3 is TGTGCCAGCAGCTTAGGGGGGCGGGATACGCAGTATTTT. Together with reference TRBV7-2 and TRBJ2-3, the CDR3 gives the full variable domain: GAGVSQSPSNKVTEKGKDVELRCDPISGHTALYWYRQSLGQGLEFLIYFQGNSAPDKSGLPSDRFSAERTGGSVSTLTIQRTQQEDSAVYLCASSLGGRDTQYFGPGTRLTVL.

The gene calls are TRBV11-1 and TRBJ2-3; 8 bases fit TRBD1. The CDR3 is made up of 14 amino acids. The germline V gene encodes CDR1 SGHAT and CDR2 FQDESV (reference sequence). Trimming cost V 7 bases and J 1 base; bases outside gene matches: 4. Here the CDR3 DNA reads TGTGCCAGCAACCCAGGGGGCGGCACAGATACGCAGTATTTT. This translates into CASNPGGGTDTQYF.

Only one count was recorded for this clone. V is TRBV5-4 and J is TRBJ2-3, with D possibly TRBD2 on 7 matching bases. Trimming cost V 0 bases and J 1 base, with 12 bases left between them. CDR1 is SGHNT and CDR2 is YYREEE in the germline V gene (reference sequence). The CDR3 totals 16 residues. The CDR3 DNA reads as TGTGCCAGCAGCTTGGGACTAGGGGGGGGCACAGATACGCAGTATTTT. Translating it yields CASSLGLGGGTDTQYF.

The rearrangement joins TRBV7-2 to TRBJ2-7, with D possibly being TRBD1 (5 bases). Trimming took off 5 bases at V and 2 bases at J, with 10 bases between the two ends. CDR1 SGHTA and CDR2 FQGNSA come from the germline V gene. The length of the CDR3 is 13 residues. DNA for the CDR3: TGTGCCAGCAGCCAGCAAGGGGCCTACGAGCAGTACTTC. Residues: CASSQQGAYEQYF.

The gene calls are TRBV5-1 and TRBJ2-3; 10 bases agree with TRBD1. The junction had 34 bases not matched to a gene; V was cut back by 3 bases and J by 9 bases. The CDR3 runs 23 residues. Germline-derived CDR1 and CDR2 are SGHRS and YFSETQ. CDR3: CASSSPSWELSGQGTTWGRTQYF. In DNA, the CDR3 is TGCGCCAGCAGCTCTCCGTCCTGGGAATTATCGGGACAGGGGACGACTTGGGGTAGGACGCAGTATTTT.

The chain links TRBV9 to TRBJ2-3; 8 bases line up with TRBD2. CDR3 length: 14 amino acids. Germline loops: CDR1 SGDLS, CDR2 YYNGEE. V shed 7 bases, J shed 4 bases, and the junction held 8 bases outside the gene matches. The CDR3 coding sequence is TGTGCCAGCCAGCGGGGGAGTGCCCCAGATACGCAGTATTTT. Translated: CASQRGSAPDTQYF. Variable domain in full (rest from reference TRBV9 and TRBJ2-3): DSGVTQTPKHLITATGQRVTLRCSPRSGDLSVYWYQQSLDQGLQFLIQYYNGEERAKGNILERFSAQQFPDLHSELNLSSLELGDSALYFCASQRGSAPDTQYFGPGTRLTVL.

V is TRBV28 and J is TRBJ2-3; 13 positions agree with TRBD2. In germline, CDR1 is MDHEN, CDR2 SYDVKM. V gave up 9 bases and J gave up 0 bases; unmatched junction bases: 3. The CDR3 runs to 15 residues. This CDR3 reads CASTSGGASTDTQYF. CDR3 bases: TGTGCCAGTACTAGCGGGGGGGCTAGCACAGATACGCAGTATTTT.

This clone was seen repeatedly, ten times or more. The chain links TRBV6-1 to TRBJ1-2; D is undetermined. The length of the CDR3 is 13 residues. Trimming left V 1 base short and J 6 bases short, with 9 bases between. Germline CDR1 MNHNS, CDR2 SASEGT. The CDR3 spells CASSEEFGDGYTF. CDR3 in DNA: TGTGCCAGCAGTGAAGAATTCGGGGATGGCTACACCTTC.

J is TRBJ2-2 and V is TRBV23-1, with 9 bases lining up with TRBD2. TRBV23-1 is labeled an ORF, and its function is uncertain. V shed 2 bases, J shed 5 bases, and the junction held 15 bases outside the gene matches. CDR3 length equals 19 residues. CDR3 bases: TGCGCCAGCAGTCAACCAGTTCTTCGATGTAGCGGGAGAACCGGGGAGCTGTTTTTT. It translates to CASSQPVLRCSGRTGELFF.